A selection of T cell receptor beta chains follows, all from one sample in a study of T-cell reconstitution after alpha-beta-depleted transplantation in children. TCRdb ran MiXCR on the PCR reads and lists one entry per CDR3 protein. The profile covers roughly 50,000 distinct CDR3 sequences, with about 40% appearing a single time and 95% to 98% taken by the ten largest. This material consisted of PBMCs, mostly from graft donor cells, taken 360 days after TCRalphabeta/CD19-depleted stem cell transplant. The source is a male patient younger than 18 who had a stem cell transplant for acute lymphoblastic leukemia, so the T cells may come from the graft donor. CDR3s include the opening cysteine and the closing phenylalanine or tryptophan. The D gene is left open where the match is weak.

v_call,j_call,d_call,cdr3_aa
TRBV28,TRBJ1-1,TRBD1,CASSSDRGEAFF
TRBV7-9,TRBJ2-2,.,CASSPPAGNTGELFF
TRBV5-1,TRBJ2-5,.,CASSPRDTEETQYF
TRBV10-2,TRBJ2-3,TRBD2,CASSETGGVHDTQYF
TRBV4-2,TRBJ2-7,TRBD1,CASSQGDRDRLYEQYF
TRBV20-1,TRBJ2-3,TRBD2,CSASLLAGKGDTQYF
TRBV28,TRBJ2-2,.,CASSPHPGELFF
TRBV12-3/TRBV12-4,TRBJ2-7,.,CASSSSREHYEQYF
TRBV7-3,TRBJ2-1,TRBD2,CASSLIGAGVGNEQFF
TRBV20-1,TRBJ2-1,.,CSARDPGGSSYNEQFF
TRBV7-6,TRBJ2-2,.,CASSLSAVGELFF
TRBV4-1,TRBJ2-7,TRBD1,CASSPTGQSSVQYF
TRBV10-3,TRBJ2-7,.,CAISPSYEQYF
TRBV28,TRBJ2-3,.,CASSLPLLLGGESTDTQYF
TRBV20-1,TRBJ2-7,.,CSARGARTDSYEQYF
TRBV28,TRBJ2-2,TRBD1,CAITGTANTGELFF
TRBV11-2,TRBJ2-1,.,CASSPPYVGEYNEQFF
TRBV6-5,TRBJ1-1,.,CASSYSPRGGNTEAFF
TRBV24-1,TRBJ2-3,.,CATSDPETGWDTQYF
TRBV29-1,TRBJ2-2,TRBD2,CSVAGGNTGELFF
TRBV28,TRBJ2-1,.,CASSDLGEGQGNEQFF
TRBV3-1,TRBJ2-3,TRBD2,CASSQIIQLAGGTDTQYF
TRBV25-1,TRBJ2-7,.,CAVKDEQYF
TRBV29-1,TRBJ2-2,TRBD1,CSVEDTGGGPNTGELFF
TRBV12-3/TRBV12-4,TRBJ1-5,.,CASSWGSPEPQHF
TRBV20-1,TRBJ2-7,.,CSARLLPYEQYF
TRBV20-1,TRBJ2-3,.,CSARWLAQDTQYF
TRBV6-2/TRBV6-3,TRBJ2-3,.,CASSTKESDFTDTQYF
TRBV25-1,TRBJ1-1,.,CASSELGRWGSEAFF
TRBV5-1,TRBJ2-3,.,CASSAEGTDTQYF
TRBV7-3,TRBJ2-5,.,CASSPSPSETQYF
TRBV12-3/TRBV12-4,TRBJ1-2,.,CASGQRGYTF
TRBV24-1,TRBJ2-1,.,CATSERPSNEQFF
TRBV27,TRBJ1-4,.,CASSLDREKLFF
TRBV5-4,TRBJ2-7,TRBD2,CASSLWGGINEQYF
TRBV9,TRBJ2-2,.,CASSVDSANTGELFF